The 17 T cell receptor beta chains given below trace back to one sample, sequenced in a study of technical replicates of blood from a few donors. Some clones are missing from TCRdb's copy, which holds only in-frame ones; the method was immunoSEQ multiplex PCR. The sample carries just under 100,000 clones, about 95% recorded once. Sequenced: T cells isolated from PBMCs. Receptor source: a human donor in good health.

This sequence joins TRBV4-1 and TRBJ2-7; D gene uncertain. CDR1 is MGHRA and CDR2 is YSYEKL in the germline V gene. The CDR3 is 17 amino acids. V was shortened by 1 base and J by 1 base, with 17 bases between the two germline ends. The CDR3 here is CASSQVSIAVSSYEQYF. As DNA, the CDR3 is TGCGCCAGCAGCCAAGTGAGCATTGCCGTTTCTTCCTACGAGCAGTACTTC.

The chain has TRBV2 and TRBJ2-5, with 9 nucleotides matching TRBD1. V shed 4 bases and J 5 bases; nucleotides not matched to a gene: 5. The CDR3 loop spans 14 amino acids. The germline CDR1 and CDR2 sequences are SNHLY and FYNNEI. The CDR3 bases are TGTGCCAGCAGTGGGGACAGGGTCTGGGAGACCCAGTACTTC. This gives the protein CASSGDRVWETQYF.

V is TRBV7-2 and J is TRBJ2-7; the match to TRBD1 covers 11 bases. J gave up 3 bases and V 0 bases, and 4 bases lay outside the gene matches. The CDR3 has 16 residues. Germline V lookup: CDR1 SGHTA, CDR2 FQGNSA. Here the CDR3 DNA reads TGTGCCAGCAGCTTAGCAGGGACAGGGGGGGTCTACGAGCAGTACTTC. It encodes CASSLAGTGGVYEQYF.

This clone was recorded only once. J is TRBJ1-5 and V is TRBV27; 12 bases fit TRBD1. The CDR3 extends over 18 amino acids. V gave up 6 bases and J gave up 0 bases; unmatched junction bases: 9. CDR1 is MNHEY, CDR2 SMNVEV, per germline (reference sequence). The CDR3 DNA sequence: TGTGCCAGCAGGAGCGGGACAGGGGGCGGGTATAGCAATCAGCCCCAGCATTTT. This codes for CASRSGTGGGYSNQPQHF.

V gene TRBV7-9 combines with J gene TRBJ2-7; 7 bases map to TRBD1. The CDR3 is 14 residues long. V shed 6 bases and J 2 bases; nucleotides not matched to a gene: 7. CDR1 SEHNR and CDR2 FQNEAQ come from the germline V gene (reference sequence). The CDR3 here is CASRPGTVPYEQYF. Here the CDR3 DNA reads TGTGCCAGCAGGCCCGGGACAGTTCCCTACGAGCAGTACTTC. The full variable domain, in which reference TRBV7-9 and TRBJ2-7 provide the parts outside the CDR3, is DTGVSQNPRHKITKRGQNVTFRCDPISEHNRLYWYRQTLGQGPEFLTYFQNEAQLEKSRLLSDRFSAERPKGSFSTLEIQRTEQGDSAMYLCASRPGTVPYEQYFGPGTRLTVT.

This chain joins TRBV11-3 and TRBJ2-7, with TRBD2 matching 11 bases. The CDR3 has 16 residues. V shed 5 bases, J shed 5 bases, and the junction held 11 bases outside the gene matches. Germline CDR1 is SGHNT and CDR2 is YENEEA. The CDR3 region is CASSEIAGGNLDEQYF. CDR3 nucleotide sequence: TGTGCCAGCAGCGAAATAGCGGGGGGGAATCTCGACGAGCAGTACTTC.

The chain carries TRBV18 and TRBJ1-1; 9 nucleotides match TRBD1. Germline CDR1 is KGHSH and CDR2 is LQKENI. There are 13 residues in the CDR3. Unmatched junction bases numbered 6, after V lost 3 bases and J lost 10 bases. CDR3 residues: CASSPGQGGLAFF. The CDR3 DNA is TGTGCCAGCTCACCGGGACAGGGAGGTTTAGCTTTCTTT.

The rearrangement joins TRBV5-1 to TRBJ1-2; TRBD1 might be the D (6 bases). Germline assignment: CDR1 SGHRS and CDR2 YFSETQ. There are 14 residues in the CDR3. Trimming pared 3 bases from V and 5 bases from J, leaving 14 bases between. For the CDR3, the DNA is TGCGCCAGCAGCTCCGACGGGGGGCCGTATGGCTACACCTTC. Translation gives CASSSDGGPYGYTF.

J is TRBJ1-2 and V is TRBV14; 8 bases line up with TRBD1. Trimming removed 4 bases from V and 4 bases from J; junction bases left unmatched: 11. The germline V gene has CDR1 SGHDN and CDR2 FVKESK. The CDR3 length is 16 residues. CDR3 nucleotide sequence: TGTGCCAGCAGCCCCTTGGGACAGGCGGATGGCTATGGCTACACCTTC. It translates to CASSPLGQADGYGYTF.

The chain uses TRBV27 and TRBJ1-2; 9 bases line up with TRBD1. The V and J ends lost 5 bases and 5 bases, in that order; junction bases with no gene match: 9. The CDR3 has 15 amino acids. The germline V gene encodes CDR1 MNHEY and CDR2 SMNVEV (reference sequence). The CDR3 DNA sequence: TGTGCCAGCAGTGTCAACAGGGGGCTAGGGTATGGCTACACCTTC. Its translation: CASSVNRGLGYGYTF.

In nucleotides, the CDR3 is TGCAGCGTTCGTCCCGGGACAGGGATTGGTTTCCGACTCCAAGAGACCCAGTACTTC. Residues: CSVRPGTGIGFRLQETQYF. V usage is TRBV29-1 and J usage is TRBJ2-5, with TRBD1 identical over 9 bases. The germline gives CDR1 SQVTM, CDR2 ANQGSEA. V gave up 5 bases and J gave up 1 base; unmatched junction bases: 20. CDR3 length: 19 residues.

This chain links TRBV7-9 with TRBJ2-1; D gene uncertain. CDR3 length equals 12 residues. The V gene lost 1 base and the J gene lost 7 bases, with 5 bases spanning the gap. Germline V gene lookup returns CDR1 SEHNR and CDR2 FQNEAQ (reference sequence). The CDR3 region is CASSLGMNEQFF. For the CDR3, the DNA is TGTGCCAGCAGCTTAGGTATGAATGAGCAGTTCTTC.

V is TRBV7-9 and J is TRBJ1-1, with D maybe TRBD1 (6 bases). The V gene's germline CDR1 is SEHNR and CDR2 FQNEAQ (reference sequence). Deletions cut 4 bases from V and 0 bases from J, with 9 bases between. The CDR3 runs 14 residues. Here the CDR3 DNA reads TGTGCCAGCAGCTCAACAGGGCTGAACACTGAAGCTTTCTTT. This sequence encodes CASSSTGLNTEAFF.

V usage is TRBV14 and J usage is TRBJ2-7, with TRBD2 matching 10 bases. The ends lost 1 base at V and 2 bases at J; junction bases unmatched: 2. CDR1 is SGHDN and CDR2 is FVKESK in the germline V gene. This CDR3 has 15 amino acids. Here the CDR3 DNA reads TGTGCCAGCAGCCAAGCTAGCGGGAGTACCTACGAGCAGTACTTC. Translation gives CASSQASGSTYEQYF.

The rearrangement joins TRBV5-1 to TRBJ2-2; D gene ambiguous. CDR3 size: 13 residues. Germline lookup yields CDR1 SGHRS and CDR2 YFSETQ. The V gene lost 5 bases and the J gene lost 3 bases, with 8 bases spanning the gap. In nucleotides, the CDR3 is TGCGCCAGCAGTGTCAGGTACACCGGGGAGCTGTTTTTT. Encoded protein: CASSVRYTGELFF.

This chain uses TRBV11-2 with TRBJ1-2; 7 bases match TRBD1. V shed 8 bases and J 1 base; nucleotides not matched to a gene: 10. The CDR3 extends over 15 amino acids. From germline, CDR1 is SGHAT and CDR2 FQNNGV. The CDR3 protein is CASRRPGQNNYGYTF. In DNA form, the CDR3 reads TGTGCCAGCCGCCGCCCGGGACAGAATAACTATGGCTACACCTTC. The whole variable domain, remainder taken from reference TRBV11-2 and TRBJ1-2, is EAGVAQSPRYKIIEKRQSVAFWCNPISGHATLYWYQQILGQGPKLLIQFQNNGVVDDSQLPKDRFSAERLKGVDSTLKIQPAKLEDSAVYLCASRRPGQNNYGYTFGSGTRLTVV.

DNA for the CDR3: TGTGCCAGCAGTGAATATAATCGCGGAGACAATGAGCAGTTCTTC. This codes for CASSEYNRGDNEQFF. The genes are TRBV25-1 and TRBJ2-1; D remains ambiguous. The V end lost 0 bases, the J end lost 5 bases, and 11 bases lay between the germline ends. Per the germline V gene, CDR1 is MGHDK and CDR2 is SYGVNS. The CDR3 has 15 amino acids.